Shown below are 23 T cell receptor beta chains from a single sample sequenced in a study of CD8+ T cells in alopecia areata. cDNA prepared by RNA extraction and subsequent reverse transcription served as the template for sequencing. The data were produced by immunoSEQ multiplex PCR, yet TCRdb's version contains in-frame clones alone and is incomplete. Of a few hundred thousand clones listed, 45% to 70% are singletons. Treatment here: oral pan-JAK inhibitor, 5-10 mg twice daily. The source material was CD4+ T cells sorted from blood, sampled between weeks 51 and 52, from a patient treated with tofacitinib. The receptor set was obtained from a human donor with alopecia areata.

This clone has a single count. The chain combines TRBV4-3 with TRBJ2-5; 8 bases are shared with TRBD2. CDR3 size: 15 residues. V shed 4 bases and J 5 bases; nucleotides not matched to a gene: 9. The germline gives CDR1 LGHNA, CDR2 YSLEER. The CDR3 coding sequence is TGCGCCAGCAGCCCCACGTGGACTAGCATGGAGACCCAGTACTTC. This encodes CASSPTWTSMETQYF.

The V call is TRBV11-2, the J call TRBJ2-3, with D hard to call. The V end lost 5 bases, the J end lost 2 bases, and 2 bases lay between the germline ends. The V gene's germline CDR1 is SGHAT and CDR2 FQNNGV. The CDR3 totals 11 residues. CDR3 loop: CASSNTDTQYF. CDR3 in DNA: TGTGCCAGCAGCAACACAGATACGCAGTATTTT.

The chain carries TRBV5-4 and TRBJ2-7; a weak D match, TRBD1 (5 bases). CDR3 length: 12 residues. V was shortened by 4 bases and J by 5 bases, with 10 bases between the two germline ends. Per germline, CDR1 SGHNT and CDR2 YYREEE (reference sequence). The CDR3 DNA reads as TGTGCCAGCAGCACCAAGACAGACGAGCAGTACTTC. Its translation: CASSTKTDEQYF.

This chain connects TRBV29-1 to TRBJ1-1; D is possibly TRBD1 (5 bases). The CDR3 has 12 residues. The V and J ends lost 6 bases and 3 bases respectively, with 11 bases between them. The germline CDR1 and CDR2 sequences are SQVTM and ANQGSEA. CDR3 region: CSVGLGHTEAFF. The CDR3 region has the DNA TGCAGCGTCGGACTGGGACACACTGAAGCTTTCTTT.

CDR3 region: CASSDTGSRGVFDEQYF. The CDR3 bases are TGTGCCAGCAGTGACACTGGGTCTAGGGGGGTTTTTGACGAGCAGTACTTC. The V gene is TRBV25-1, the J gene TRBJ2-7; either TRBD1 or TRBD2 may fit D (6 bases each). The CDR3 contains 17 residues. Per germline, CDR1 MGHDK and CDR2 SYGVNS. V lost 3 bases and J lost 5, with 23 bases in between.

The chain has TRBV29-1 and TRBJ2-7; 7 nucleotides match TRBD2. The CDR3 covers 15 residues. V shed 7 bases, J shed 0 bases, and the junction held 12 bases outside the gene matches. From germline, CDR1 is SQVTM and CDR2 ANQGSEA. Written as DNA, the CDR3 is TGCAGCGCAAGAGCGAGCGGGGTGCCCTCCTACGAGCAGTACTTC. It codes for CSARASGVPSYEQYF.

This clone has a single count. The V and J genes are TRBV2 and TRBJ1-6; D is undetermined. CDR1 and CDR2 from the germline V gene are SNHLY and FYNNEI. CDR3 length: 12 amino acids. V gave up 3 bases and J gave up 10 bases, with 7 bases separating them. In DNA form, the CDR3 reads TGTGCCAGCAGTGAGAGGGAGTCACCCCTCCACTTT. Protein: CASSERESPLHF.

This clone came up a few times. This chain connects TRBV30 to TRBJ2-4; 7 bases line up with TRBD1. The CDR3 runs to 13 residues. Germline CDR1 is GTSNPN and CDR2 is SVGIG (reference sequence). After removal of 2 bases from V and 5 bases from J, the junction contained 3 bases not matched to a gene. As DNA, the CDR3 is TGTGCCTGGAGTCGGACAGGAGAAAACATTCAGTACTTC. It is translated as CAWSRTGENIQYF.

This chain joins TRBV6-6 and TRBJ1-1; a possible D gene is TRBD1 (5 bases). The CDR3 spans 14 residues. Trimming left V 4 bases short and J 1 base short, with 10 bases between. Germline V CDR1 and CDR2: MNHNY, SVGAGI (reference sequence). Here the CDR3 DNA reads TGTGCCAGCAGTTGGAGCGGGGGGAACACTGAAGCTTTCTTT. Its protein is CASSWSGGNTEAFF.

This clone was picked up a small number of times. The chain uses TRBV29-1 and TRBJ2-7; possible D gene TRBD2, 6 bases. The CDR3 runs 11 residues. The V gene lost 7 bases and the J gene lost 2 bases, with 9 bases spanning the gap. Germline V gene data show CDR1 as SQVTM and CDR2 as ANQGSEA. The CDR3 loop is CSAAGTYEQYF. CDR3 nucleotide sequence: TGCAGCGCCGCGGGGACCTACGAGCAGTACTTC.

This clone occurred once. The rearrangement links TRBV15 to TRBJ1-3; no reliable D call. Deletions cut 4 bases from V and 0 bases from J, with 10 bases between. The CDR3 contains 15 residues. The germline CDR1 and CDR2 sequences are LNHNV and YYDKDF (reference sequence). CDR3 loop: CATSIVSTSGNTIYF. In DNA, the CDR3 is TGTGCCACCAGCATAGTATCGACCTCTGGAAACACCATATATTTT.

The chain has TRBV6-5 and TRBJ2-5; tentative D call: TRBD1 (6 bases). Germline assignment: CDR1 MNHEY and CDR2 SVGAGI. The ends were cut back, 6 bases at V and 2 bases at J, with 13 bases in the middle. There are 14 residues in the CDR3. CDR3 nucleotides: TGTGCCAGCAGCCCCTACCAGGGGCAAGAGACCCAGTACTTC. Protein: CASSPYQGQETQYF.

This chain uses TRBV7-2 with TRBJ1-2; 8 bases are a match to TRBD1. Trimming cost V 5 bases and J 2 bases; bases outside gene matches: 7. The germline CDR1 and CDR2 sequences are SGHTA and FQGNSA. The CDR3 contains 15 residues. This chain's CDR3 is CASSRLQGVNYGYTF. The DNA for the CDR3 is TGTGCCAGCAGCCGACTACAGGGGGTGAACTATGGCTACACCTTC.

CDR3 sequence reads: CSVENGWNTEAFF. CDR3 nucleotides: TGCAGCGTTGAAAACGGATGGAACACTGAAGCTTTCTTT. The chain links TRBV29-1 to TRBJ1-1; no reliable D call. V lost 2 bases and J lost 1, with 8 bases in between. Germline CDR1 and CDR2: SQVTM and ANQGSEA. The CDR3 extends over 13 amino acids.

The chain joins TRBV5-1 to TRBJ1-6; D unclear. The CDR3 loop spans 13 amino acids. Germline V gene lookup returns CDR1 SGHRS and CDR2 YFSETQ. Trimming removed 0 bases from V and 9 bases from J, with 7 bases in between. Written as DNA, the CDR3 is TGCGCCAGCAGCTTGGCCTTGACTTCACCCCTCCACTTT. Translation gives CASSLALTSPLHF.

The chain joins TRBV18 to TRBJ2-5; the match to TRBD1 covers 9 bases. Trimming took 1 base from V and 11 from J; bases not matched to a gene: 8. CDR1 is KGHSH and CDR2 is LQKENI in the germline V gene. The CDR3 is 14 residues long. CDR3 loop: CASSPRRDRVTQYF. CDR3 DNA sequence: TGTGCCAGCTCACCACGGCGGGACAGGGTAACGCAGTACTTC.

J is TRBJ2-3 and V is TRBV5-1; 7 bases line up with TRBD1. V lost 4 bases, J lost 2 bases, and 4 bases stayed unmatched. CDR1 and CDR2 from the germline V gene are SGHRS and YFSETQ. The CDR3 has 14 amino acids. DNA of the CDR3: TGCGCCAGCAGCCGGGACAGACCCACAGATACGCAGTATTTT. Translated, it gives CASSRDRPTDTQYF.

The gene calls are TRBV30 and TRBJ1-5; TRBD1 aligns across 7 bases. The CDR3 loop spans 11 amino acids. The germline V gene encodes CDR1 GTSNPN and CDR2 SVGIG (reference sequence). After removal of 8 bases from V and 10 bases from J, the junction contained 8 bases not matched to a gene. The CDR3 loop is CAVGTVGPQHF. The DNA of the CDR3 is TGTGCCGTAGGGACAGTGGGACCCCAGCATTTT.

J is TRBJ2-1 and V is TRBV5-5; TRBD1 is a possible D gene (5 bases). This CDR3 is built from 16 residues. Looked up from germline, CDR1 is SGHKS and CDR2 is YYEKEE (reference sequence). The germline V and J ends were trimmed by 5 bases and 9 bases, with 24 bases remaining between them. DNA for the CDR3: TGTGCCAGCAGTTCTCTCACCAAACAGGTTCGCACTGAGCAGTTCTTC. Translating it yields CASSSLTKQVRTEQFF.

The genes are TRBV6-1 and TRBJ2-7; TRBD2 is a possible D gene (5 bases). The CDR3 has 13 amino acids. CDR1 is MNHNS and CDR2 is SASEGT in the germline V gene. V lost 10 bases and J lost 6, with 19 bases in between. CDR3 sequence (DNA): TGTGCCACTAGCCGGCTGGGGTCCGGCGAGCAGTACTTC. Translating gives CATSRLGSGEQYF.

This clone was seen a few times. The chain has TRBV6-5 and TRBJ2-7; D remains unclear. Trimming removed 6 bases from V and 2 bases from J, with 5 bases in between. CDR1 and CDR2 from the germline V gene are MNHEY and SVGAGI. This CDR3 region has 11 residues. The chain's CDR3 is CASRQTYEQYF. CDR3 bases: TGTGCCAGCAGACAGACCTACGAGCAGTACTTC.

This rearrangement joins TRBV11-2 to TRBJ1-6; no clear D gene. Trimming left V 5 bases short and J 2 bases short, with 16 bases between. Germline loops: CDR1 SGHAT, CDR2 FQNNGV. The CDR3 totals 17 residues. CDR3 in amino acids: CASSKSVPGTYNSPLHF. The CDR3 DNA reads TGTGCCAGCAGCAAATCTGTTCCCGGGACCTATAATTCACCCCTCCACTTT.

This rearrangement joins TRBV29-1 to TRBJ2-1; D might be TRBD2 (7 bases). Trimming cost V 3 bases and J 10 bases, with 16 bases left between them. The CDR3 is made up of 13 amino acids. Per germline, CDR1 SQVTM and CDR2 ANQGSEA. The CDR3 loop is CSVDSRGGPEQFF. CDR3 coding DNA: TGCAGCGTTGATAGCAGGGGAGGGCCCGAGCAGTTCTTC.